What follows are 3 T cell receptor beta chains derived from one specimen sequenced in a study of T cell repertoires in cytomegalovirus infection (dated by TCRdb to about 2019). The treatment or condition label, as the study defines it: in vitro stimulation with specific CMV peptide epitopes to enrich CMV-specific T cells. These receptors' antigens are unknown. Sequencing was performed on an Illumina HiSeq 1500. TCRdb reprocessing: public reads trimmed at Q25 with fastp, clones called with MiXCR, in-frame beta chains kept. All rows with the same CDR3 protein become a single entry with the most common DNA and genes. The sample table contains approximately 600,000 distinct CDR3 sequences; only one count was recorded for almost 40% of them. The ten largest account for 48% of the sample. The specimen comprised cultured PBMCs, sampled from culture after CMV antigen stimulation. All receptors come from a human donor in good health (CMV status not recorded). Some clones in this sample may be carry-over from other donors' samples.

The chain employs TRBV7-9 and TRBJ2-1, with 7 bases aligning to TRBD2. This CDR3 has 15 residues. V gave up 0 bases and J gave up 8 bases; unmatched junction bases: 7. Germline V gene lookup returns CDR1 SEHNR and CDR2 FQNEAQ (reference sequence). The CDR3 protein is CASSLAGGSIDEQFF. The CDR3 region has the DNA TGTGCCAGCAGCTTAGCGGGAGGGAGTATCGATGAGCAGTTCTTC.

The CDR3 DNA reads as TGTGCCAGCGGACGATCAATTGGGACCCAGTACTTC. It codes for CASGRSIGTQYF. The rearrangement joins TRBV12-3 or TRBV12-4 to TRBJ2-5; D ambiguous. Trimming cost V 8 bases and J 7 bases, with 14 bases left between them. The CDR3 runs to 12 residues.

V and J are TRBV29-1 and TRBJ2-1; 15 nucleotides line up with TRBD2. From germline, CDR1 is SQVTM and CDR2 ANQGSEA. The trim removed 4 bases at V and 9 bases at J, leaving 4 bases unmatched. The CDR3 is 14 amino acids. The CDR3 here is CSVGKGLAGGEQFF. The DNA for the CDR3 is TGCAGCGTTGGGAAGGGACTAGCGGGGGGTGAGCAGTTCTTC.